These T cell receptor beta chains were read from a single sample in a study of cytomegalovirus exposure and HLA in healthy donors. Libraries were prepared by immunoSEQ multiplex PCR; TCRdb keeps only in-frame clonotypes and omits some of them. The sample has 150,000 to 160,000 clones, roughly 82% seen once. The sample taken for sequencing was PBMCs. Receptor source: a woman aged 50 to 60 in good health and CMV-seropositive. Both conserved end residues are part of each CDR3. A D gene is named only where the DNA matches it firmly. Some rows mark clone size as missing; the rest say once, few, many or name a class of expanded clone.

j_call	d_call	v_call	clone_size	cdr3_aa	cdr3_nt
TRBJ2-1	TRBD2	TRBV7-9	NA	CSSSFSGGASNEQFF	TGTTCCAGCAGCTTTAGCGGGGGGGCCTCCAATGAGCAGTTCTTC
TRBJ2-3	NA	TRBV5-1	NA	CASSPYSSTDTQYF	TGCGCCAGCAGCCCGTACTCTAGCACAGATACGCAGTATTTT
TRBJ2-7	TRBD2	TRBV5-1	NA	CASSYDRDYSYEQYF	TGCGCCAGCAGCTACGACCGGGACTACTCCTACGAGCAGTACTTC
TRBJ2-1	TRBD2	TRBV11-2	few	CASSYSGGLGNEQFF	TGTGCCAGCAGCTATAGCGGGGGGCTAGGCAATGAGCAGTTCTTC
TRBJ1-1	NA	TRBV7-2	once	CASSQSWAPNTEAFF	TGTGCCAGCAGCCAATCTTGGGCACCGAACACTGAAGCTTTCTTT
TRBJ2-1	NA	TRBV6-5	NA	CASSYSLELWEQFF	TGTGCCAGCAGTTACTCCCTCGAACTCTGGGAGCAGTTCTTC
TRBJ2-3	TRBD1	TRBV12-5	few	CASDLGQVEADTQYF	TGTGCTAGTGACCTGGGACAGGTCGAAGCAGATACGCAGTATTTT
TRBJ2-7	NA	TRBV27	NA	CASSLRDKFHEQYF	TGTGCCAGCAGTTTAAGGGACAAATTCCACGAGCAGTACTTC
TRBJ2-4	NA	TRBV4-1	once	CASSQGASSRKNIQYF	TGCGCCAGCAGCCAAGGGGCGTCCTCCCGCAAAAACATTCAGTACTTC
TRBJ2-3	TRBD2	TRBV6-5	NA	CASSYSSGGAADTQYF	TGTGCCAGCAGTTACTCTAGCGGGGGGGCAGCAGATACGCAGTATTTT
TRBJ2-7	TRBD2	TRBV5-4	NA	CASSLRKGLADSYEQYF	TGTGCCAGCAGCTTACGGAAAGGACTAGCGGACTCCTACGAGCAGTACTTC
TRBJ1-3	TRBD1	TRBV5-4	NA	CASSPGQSSGNTIYF	TGTGCCAGCAGCCCGGGACAGAGCTCTGGAAACACCATATATTTT
TRBJ2-5	NA	TRBV7-3	NA	CASSLAGPKETQYF	TGTGCCAGCAGCTTAGCGGGGCCCAAAGAGACCCAGTACTTC
TRBJ1-1	NA	TRBV6-5	NA	CASSYSPVTGNTEAFF	TGTGCCAGCAGTTACTCCCCAGTGACAGGGAACACTGAAGCTTTCTTT
TRBJ1-5	TRBD1	TRBV19	NA	CASSKEDRGGQPQHF	TGTGCCAGTAGTAAGGAGGACAGGGGAGGGCAGCCCCAGCATTTT
TRBJ1-1	TRBD1	TRBV30	NA	CAWRSLTGGSTEAFF	TGTGCCTGGAGGTCCCTGACAGGGGGAAGTACTGAAGCTTTCTTT
TRBJ2-2	TRBD2	TRBV7-2	few	CASSSRAGGSGGELFF	TGTGCCAGCAGCTCTCGGGCGGGGGGCTCGGGCGGGGAGCTGTTTTTT
TRBJ1-2	TRBD1	TRBV7-9	once	CASSHGQGGYTF	TGTGCCAGCAGCCATGGACAGGGTGGCTACACCTTC
TRBJ2-3	TRBD2	TRBV10-3	NA	CAISESGLAGGHTDTQYF	TGTGCCATCAGTGAGTCGGGGCTAGCGGGGGGGCACACAGATACGCAGTATTTT
TRBJ2-1	NA	TRBV7-8	NA	CASSLGRGGATSNEQFF	TGTGCCAGCAGCTTAGGACGGGGCGGGGCAACTTCCAATGAGCAGTTCTTC
TRBJ2-1	NA	TRBV20-1	NA	CSAPVYNEQFF	TGCAGTGCCCCGGTCTACAATGAGCAGTTCTTC
TRBJ2-7	TRBD1	TRBV27	NA	CASSPTGTGVYEQYF	TGTGCCAGCAGTCCGACCGGGACAGGGGTTTACGAGCAGTACTTC
TRBJ1-4	NA	TRBV7-6	NA	CASSWGGRDEKLFF	TGTGCCAGCAGCTGGGGGGGACGCGATGAAAAACTGTTTTTT
TRBJ1-2	NA	TRBV19	NA	CASSIGQGPYGYTF	TGTGCCAGTAGTATCGGCCAGGGGCCCTATGGCTACACCTTC
TRBJ1-6	NA	TRBV27	NA	CASSLWFSQYNSPLHF	TGTGCCAGCAGTTTATGGTTTTCGCAGTATAATTCACCCCTCCACTTT
TRBJ2-3	TRBD2	TRBV5-6	NA	CASSWGLAGGSLSTDTQYF	TGTGCCAGCAGCTGGGGACTAGCGGGGGGTTCCCTTAGCACAGATACGCAGTATTTT
TRBJ2-2	NA	TRBV6-5	NA	CASRPGGTGELFF	TGTGCCAGCAGGCCCGGAGGCACCGGGGAGCTGTTTTTT
TRBJ1-1	NA	TRBV4-2	NA	CASSQDISGAGSKPEAFF	TGTGCCAGCAGCCAAGATATTAGTGGGGCAGGCAGCAAACCTGAAGCTTTCTTT
TRBJ2-7	NA	TRBV18	NA	CASSPRGVGEYEQYF	TGTGCCAGCTCACCACGAGGAGTAGGGGAATACGAGCAGTACTTC
TRBJ1-1	TRBD1	TRBV5-1	once	CASSSGQGSNTEAFF	TGCGCCAGCAGCTCCGGACAGGGATCGAACACTGAAGCTTTCTTT
TRBJ2-2	NA	TRBV11-2	NA	CASSSTGELFF	TGTGCCAGCAGCTCTACCGGGGAGCTGTTTTTT
TRBJ1-3	NA	TRBV6-1	NA	CASTGGNTIYF	TGTGCCAGCACAGGGGGAAACACCATATATTTT
TRBJ1-1	TRBD1	TRBV28	NA	CATHGQVQNTEAFF	TGTGCCACCCATGGACAGGTTCAGAACACTGAAGCTTTCTTT